This T cell receptor (beta chain) was captured by sequencing in a study of blood T cell repertoires in COVID-19. For the study at large: The United States, Italy and Spain provided the acute and convalescent COVID-19 samples.

Authors' processing steps: Reference gene primer amplification gave estimated nucleated cell counts. The table came from immunoSEQ multiplex PCR; TCRdb's copy has only in-frame clones and leaves some out. That table gives V, J and clone size, and the DNA gave D and trimming. The data show roughly 100,000 clones, more than 60% seen once. Sequencing used peripheral blood. The TCR sequence derives from a man in his 70s with active or convalescent COVID-19.

This CDR3 reads CASKRTGNTGELFF. DNA for the CDR3: TGTGCCAGCAAGCGGACAGGGAACACCGGGGAGCTGTTTTTT. The chain couples TRBV7-6 to TRBJ2-2; 7 positions match TRBD1. V was clipped by 7 bases and J by 1 base; unmatched bases: 3. CDR3 length: 14 residues. Germline values: CDR1 SGHVS, CDR2 FNYEAQ.